The text below deals with one T cell receptor (beta chain). Its specific antigen is unknown. No clone much larger than this one lies a single base away; base qualities are absent. The sample originates from a study of PD-1 blockade in mismatch repair-deficient tumors (dated by TCRdb to the late 2010s). The study in broad terms: Between September 2013 and late 2016, the trial enrolled around 89 consecutive patients with 12 mismatch repair-deficient cancer types, every one of whom had been previously treated and was progressing. Tumor-associated T cell clones in the peripheral blood of patients responding to PD-1 blockade were tracked using deep sequencing of TCR CDR3 regions. The full study reports these points: Clones residing in the tumor, which were often undetectable in blood before treatment, expanded quickly after pembrolizumab and then contracted, generally before radiologic responses.

From its cysteine to its phenylalanine, the CDR3 spans 19 amino acids. The retained sequence is limited to the CDR3, 57 bases, with the frame set at the first base. This specimen's time point label, interpreted: peripheral blood before pembrolizumab. Mismatch repair deficiency was established in every enrolled patient by polymerase chain reaction or immunohistochemistry. A few patients who responded to pembrolizumab therapy underwent TCR sequencing. The phase II trial prospectively evaluated PD-1 blockade with pembrolizumab in advanced mismatch repair-deficient cancers, independent of tissue of origin. Serial peripheral blood T cell samples were collected before and at multiple times after starting PD-1 blockade. Blood sampling times were expressed in weeks after the first pembrolizumab dose. Libraries were constructed by the immunoSEQ multiplex PCR assay. In TCRdb, the immuneACCESS table is reduced to in-frame sequences with V and J assigned. These tables do not hold every clone; where another copy was compared, an unresolved V gene accounts for under half, and the others remain unexplained. Present in this sample are just over 25,000 clones, approximately 84% of which were seen just once. The ten most abundant clones make up over 2.5% of the sample.

The TCR sequence derives from an adult with mismatch repair-deficient cancer. The sequence links TRBV21-1 to TRBJ2-7; the table's D gene call, TRBD1, was not cross checked with the DNA. TRBV21-1 is deemed a pseudogene. Sample: PBMCs, taken before pembrolizumab treatment. CDR3 protein: CASSKGGAGGQILTYEQYF. In nucleotide form, the sequence is TGTGCCAGCAGCAAAGGGGGGGCAGGGGGCCAGATTTTAACCTACGAGCAGTACTTC.